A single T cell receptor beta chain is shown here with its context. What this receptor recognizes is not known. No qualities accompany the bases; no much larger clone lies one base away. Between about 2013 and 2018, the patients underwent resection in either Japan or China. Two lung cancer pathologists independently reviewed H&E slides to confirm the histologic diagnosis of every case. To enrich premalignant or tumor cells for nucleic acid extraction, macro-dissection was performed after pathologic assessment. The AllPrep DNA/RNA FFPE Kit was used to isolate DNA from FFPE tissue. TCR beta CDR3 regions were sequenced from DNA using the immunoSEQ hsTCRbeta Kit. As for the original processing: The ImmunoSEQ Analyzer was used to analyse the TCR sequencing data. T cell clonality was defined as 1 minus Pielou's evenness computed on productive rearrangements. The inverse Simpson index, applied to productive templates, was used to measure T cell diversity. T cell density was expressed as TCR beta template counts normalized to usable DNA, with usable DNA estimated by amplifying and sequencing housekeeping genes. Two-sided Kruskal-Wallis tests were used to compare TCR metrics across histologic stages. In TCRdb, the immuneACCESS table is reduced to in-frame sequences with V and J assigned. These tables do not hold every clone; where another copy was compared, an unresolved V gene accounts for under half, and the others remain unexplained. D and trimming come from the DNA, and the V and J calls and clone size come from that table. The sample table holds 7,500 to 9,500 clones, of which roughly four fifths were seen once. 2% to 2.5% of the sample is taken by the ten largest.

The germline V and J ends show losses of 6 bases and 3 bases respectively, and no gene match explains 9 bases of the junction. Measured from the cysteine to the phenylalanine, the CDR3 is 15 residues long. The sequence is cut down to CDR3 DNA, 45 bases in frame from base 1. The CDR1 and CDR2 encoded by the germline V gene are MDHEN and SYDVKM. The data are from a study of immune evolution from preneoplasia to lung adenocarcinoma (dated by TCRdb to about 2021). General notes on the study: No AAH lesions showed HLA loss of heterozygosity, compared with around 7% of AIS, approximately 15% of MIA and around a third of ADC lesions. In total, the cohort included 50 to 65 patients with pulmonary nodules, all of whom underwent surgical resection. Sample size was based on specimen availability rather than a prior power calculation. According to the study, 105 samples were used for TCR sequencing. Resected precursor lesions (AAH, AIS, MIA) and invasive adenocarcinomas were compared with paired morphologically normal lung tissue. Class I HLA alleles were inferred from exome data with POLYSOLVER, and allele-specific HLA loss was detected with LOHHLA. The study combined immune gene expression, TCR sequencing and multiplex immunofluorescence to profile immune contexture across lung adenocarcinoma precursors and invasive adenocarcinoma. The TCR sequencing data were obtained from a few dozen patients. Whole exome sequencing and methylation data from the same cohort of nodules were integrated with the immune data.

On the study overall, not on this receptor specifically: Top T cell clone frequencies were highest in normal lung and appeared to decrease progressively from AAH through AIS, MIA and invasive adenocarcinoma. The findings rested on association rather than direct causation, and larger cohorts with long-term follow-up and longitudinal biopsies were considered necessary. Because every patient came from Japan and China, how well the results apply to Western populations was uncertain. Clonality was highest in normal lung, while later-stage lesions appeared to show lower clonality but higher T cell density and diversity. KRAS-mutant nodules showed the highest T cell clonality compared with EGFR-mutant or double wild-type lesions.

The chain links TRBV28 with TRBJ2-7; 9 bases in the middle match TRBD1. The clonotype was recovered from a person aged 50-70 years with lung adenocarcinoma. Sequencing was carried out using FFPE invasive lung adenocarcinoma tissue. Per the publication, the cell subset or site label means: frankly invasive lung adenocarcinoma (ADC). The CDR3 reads CASRLPGTGNYEQYF. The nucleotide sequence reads TGTGCCAGCAGACTACCCGGGACAGGGAACTACGAGCAGTACTTC.